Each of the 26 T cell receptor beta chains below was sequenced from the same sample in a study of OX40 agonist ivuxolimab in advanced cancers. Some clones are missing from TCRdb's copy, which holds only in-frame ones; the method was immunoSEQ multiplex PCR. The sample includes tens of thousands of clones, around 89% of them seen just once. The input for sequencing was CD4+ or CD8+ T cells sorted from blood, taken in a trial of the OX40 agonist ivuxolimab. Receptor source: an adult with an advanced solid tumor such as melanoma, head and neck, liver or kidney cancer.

CDR3 in DNA: TGTGCCAGCAGTCCGATACGACAGGGGGGCGAGCAGTACTTC. It translates to CASSPIRQGGEQYF. The chain joins TRBV6-5 to TRBJ2-7; 9 bases fit TRBD1. The CDR3 extends over 14 amino acids. From germline, CDR1 is MNHEY and CDR2 SVGAGI. V lost 5 bases, J lost 6 bases, and 8 bases stayed unmatched.

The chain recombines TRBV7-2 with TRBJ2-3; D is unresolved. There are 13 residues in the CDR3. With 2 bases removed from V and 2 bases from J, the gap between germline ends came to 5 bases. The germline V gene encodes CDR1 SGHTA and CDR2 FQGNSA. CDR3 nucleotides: TGTGCCAGCAGCTTACCCTCCACAGATACGCAGTATTTT. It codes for CASSLPSTDTQYF.

As DNA, the CDR3 is TGCGCCAGCAGCCAAGAATGGGCTGAGGGAGATCGAACCTACGAGCAGTACTTC. It yields the protein CASSQEWAEGDRTYEQYF. The genes are TRBV4-3 and TRBJ2-7; TRBD2 might be the D (5 bases). The CDR3 runs to 18 residues. CDR1 is LGHNA and CDR2 is YSLEER in the germline V gene. V gave up 0 bases and J gave up 2 bases, with 20 bases separating them.

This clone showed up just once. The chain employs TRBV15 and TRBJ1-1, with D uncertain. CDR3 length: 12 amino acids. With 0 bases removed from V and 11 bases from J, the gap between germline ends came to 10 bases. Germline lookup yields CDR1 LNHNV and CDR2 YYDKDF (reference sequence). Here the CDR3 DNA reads TGTGCCACCAGCAGAGATAATTTAATGGCTTTCTTT. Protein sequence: CATSRDNLMAFF. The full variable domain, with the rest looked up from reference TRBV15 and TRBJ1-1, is DAMVIQNPRYQVTQFGKPVTLSCSQTLNHNVMYWYQQKSSQAPKLLFHYYDKDFNNEADTPDNFQSRRPNTSFCFLDIRSPGLGDTAMYLCATSRDNLMAFFGQGTRLTVV.

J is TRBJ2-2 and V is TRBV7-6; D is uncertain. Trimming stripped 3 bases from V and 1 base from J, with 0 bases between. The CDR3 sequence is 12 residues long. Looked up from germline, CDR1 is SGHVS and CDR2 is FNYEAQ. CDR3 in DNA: TGTGCCAGCAGCTTGAACACCGGGGAGCTGTTTTTT. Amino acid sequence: CASSLNTGELFF.

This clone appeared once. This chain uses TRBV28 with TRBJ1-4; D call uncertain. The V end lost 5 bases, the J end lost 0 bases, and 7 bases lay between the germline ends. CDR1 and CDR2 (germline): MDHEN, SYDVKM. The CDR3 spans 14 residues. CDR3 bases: TGTGCCAGCAGTCTACCCGCAACTAATGAAAAACTGTTTTTT. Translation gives CASSLPATNEKLFF.

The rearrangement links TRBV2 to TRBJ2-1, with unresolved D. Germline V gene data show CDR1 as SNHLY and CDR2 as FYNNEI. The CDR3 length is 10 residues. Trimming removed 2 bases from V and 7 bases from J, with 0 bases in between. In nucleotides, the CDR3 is TGTGCCAGCAGTGAAAATGAGCAGTTCTTC. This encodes CASSENEQFF.

CDR3 coding DNA: TGTGCCAGCAGCGTTGGGACAGCAACTAATGAAAAACTGTTTTTT. It encodes CASSVGTATNEKLFF. J is TRBJ1-4 and V is TRBV9; 7 nucleotides line up with TRBD1. With V trimmed by 2 bases and J by 0 bases, 1 base remained unmatched. Per the germline V gene, CDR1 is SGDLS and CDR2 is YYNGEE. The CDR3 is made up of 15 amino acids. The full variable domain, completed using reference TRBV9 and TRBJ1-4, is DSGVTQTPKHLITATGQRVTLRCSPRSGDLSVYWYQQSLDQGLQFLIQYYNGEERAKGNILERFSAQQFPDLHSELNLSSLELGDSALYFCASSVGTATNEKLFFGSGTQLSVL.

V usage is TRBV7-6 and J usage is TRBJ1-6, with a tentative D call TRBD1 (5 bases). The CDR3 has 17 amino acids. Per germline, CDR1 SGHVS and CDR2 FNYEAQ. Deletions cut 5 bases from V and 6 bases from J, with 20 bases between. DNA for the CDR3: TGTGCCAGCAGCCCTCAGAGGACACTTTCCCTTAATTCACCCCTCCACTTT. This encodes CASSPQRTLSLNSPLHF.

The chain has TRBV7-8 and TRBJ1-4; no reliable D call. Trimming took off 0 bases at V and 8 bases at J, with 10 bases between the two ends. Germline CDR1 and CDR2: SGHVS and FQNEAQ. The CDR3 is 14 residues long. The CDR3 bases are TGTGCCAGCAGCTTAGCCTGGCCCGGGGAAAAACTGTTTTTT. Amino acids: CASSLAWPGEKLFF.

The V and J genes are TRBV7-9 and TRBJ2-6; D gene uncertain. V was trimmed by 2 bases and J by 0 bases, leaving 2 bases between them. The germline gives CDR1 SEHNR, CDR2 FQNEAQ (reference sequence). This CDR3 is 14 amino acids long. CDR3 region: CASSLSSGANVLTF. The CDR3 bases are TGTGCCAGCAGCTTATCCTCTGGGGCCAACGTCCTGACTTTC.

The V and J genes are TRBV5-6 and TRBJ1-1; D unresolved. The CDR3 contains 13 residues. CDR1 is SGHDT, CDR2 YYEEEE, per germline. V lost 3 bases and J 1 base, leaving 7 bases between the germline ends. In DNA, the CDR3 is TGTGCCAGCAGCTCGGCAGCGAACACTGAAGCTTTCTTT. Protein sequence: CASSSAANTEAFF.

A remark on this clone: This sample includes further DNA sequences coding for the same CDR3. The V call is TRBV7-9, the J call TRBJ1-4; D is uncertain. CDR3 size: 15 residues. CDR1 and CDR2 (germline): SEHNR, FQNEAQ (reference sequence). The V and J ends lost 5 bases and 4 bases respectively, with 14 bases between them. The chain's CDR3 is CASSPSLVVNEKLFF. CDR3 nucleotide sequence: TGTGCCAGCAGCCCTTCTTTGGTGGTTAATGAAAAACTGTTTTTT. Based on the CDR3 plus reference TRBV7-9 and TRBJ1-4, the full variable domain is DTGVSQNPRHKITKRGQNVTFRCDPISEHNRLYWYRQTLGQGPEFLTYFQNEAQLEKSRLLSDRFSAERPKGSFSTLEIQRTEQGDSAMYLCASSPSLVVNEKLFFGSGTQLSVL.

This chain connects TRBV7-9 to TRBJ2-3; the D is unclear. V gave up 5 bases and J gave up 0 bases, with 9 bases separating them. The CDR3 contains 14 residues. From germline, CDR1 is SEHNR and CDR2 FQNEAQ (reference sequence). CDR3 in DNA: TGTGCCAGCAGCCCTTTCCTTAGCACAGATACGCAGTATTTT. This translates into CASSPFLSTDTQYF. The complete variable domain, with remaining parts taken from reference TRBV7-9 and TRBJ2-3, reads DTGVSQNPRHKITKRGQNVTFRCDPISEHNRLYWYRQTLGQGPEFLTYFQNEAQLEKSRLLSDRFSAERPKGSFSTLEIQRTEQGDSAMYLCASSPFLSTDTQYFGPGTRLTVL.

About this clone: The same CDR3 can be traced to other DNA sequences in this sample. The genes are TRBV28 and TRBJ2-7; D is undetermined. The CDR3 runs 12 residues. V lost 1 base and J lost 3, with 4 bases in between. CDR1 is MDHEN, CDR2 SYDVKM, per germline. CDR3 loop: CASSLSGYEQYF. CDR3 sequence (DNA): TGTGCCAGCAGTTTATCTGGCTACGAGCAGTACTTC.

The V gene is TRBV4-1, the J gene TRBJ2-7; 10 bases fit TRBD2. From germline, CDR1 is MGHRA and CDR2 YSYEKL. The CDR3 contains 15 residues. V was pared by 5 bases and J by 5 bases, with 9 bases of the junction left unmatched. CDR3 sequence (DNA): TGCGCCAGCAGCTTAAGTGGGACTAGCGTCCACGAGCAGTACTTC. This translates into CASSLSGTSVHEQYF.

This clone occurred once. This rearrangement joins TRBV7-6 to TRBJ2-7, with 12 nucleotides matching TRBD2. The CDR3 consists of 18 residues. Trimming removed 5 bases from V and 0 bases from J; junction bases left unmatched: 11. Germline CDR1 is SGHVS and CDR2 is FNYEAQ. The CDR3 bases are TGTGCCAGCAGCCCACACCCCGGGACTAGCGGGCCCTCCTACGAGCAGTACTTC. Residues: CASSPHPGTSGPSYEQYF. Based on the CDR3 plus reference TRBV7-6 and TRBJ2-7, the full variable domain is GAGVSQSPRYKVTKRGQDVALRCDPISGHVSLYWYRQALGQGPEFLTYFNYEAQQDKSGLPNDRFSAERPEGSISTLTIQRTEQRDSAMYRCASSPHPGTSGPSYEQYFGPGTRLTVT.

CDR3 bases: TGTGCTAGTGGTTACATGGAGACCCAGTACTTC. Translated: CASGYMETQYF. The rearrangement joins TRBV12-5 to TRBJ2-5, with D unclear. With 4 bases removed from V and 5 bases from J, the gap between germline ends came to 5 bases. In germline, CDR1 is LGHNT, CDR2 FRNRAP. The CDR3 totals 11 residues. The whole variable domain, remainder taken from reference TRBV12-5 and TRBJ2-5, is DARVTQTPRHKVTEMGQEVTMRCQPILGHNTVFWYRQTMMQGLELLAYFRNRAPLDDSGMPKDRFSAEMPDATLATLKIQPSEPRDSAVYFCASGYMETQYFGPGTRLLVL.

The CDR3 nucleotides are TGTGCCAGCAGCTTAGGACTAGCGGCAACAGATACGCAGTATTTT. This encodes CASSLGLAATDTQYF. V is TRBV7-9 and J is TRBJ2-3; TRBD2 matches 9 bases. The CDR3 covers 15 residues. From germline, CDR1 is SEHNR and CDR2 FQNEAQ (reference sequence). V was clipped by 1 base and J by 3 bases; unmatched bases: 2. Full variable domain (outside the CDR3, taken from reference TRBV7-9 and TRBJ2-3): DTGVSQNPRHKITKRGQNVTFRCDPISEHNRLYWYRQTLGQGPEFLTYFQNEAQLEKSRLLSDRFSAERPKGSFSTLEIQRTEQGDSAMYLCASSLGLAATDTQYFGPGTRLTVL.

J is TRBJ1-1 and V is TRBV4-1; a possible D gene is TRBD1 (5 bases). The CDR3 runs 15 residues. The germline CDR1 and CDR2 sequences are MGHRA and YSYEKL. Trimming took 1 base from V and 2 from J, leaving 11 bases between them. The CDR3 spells CASSQVQATNTEAFF. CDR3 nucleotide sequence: TGCGCCAGCAGCCAAGTACAGGCCACTAACACTGAAGCTTTCTTT.

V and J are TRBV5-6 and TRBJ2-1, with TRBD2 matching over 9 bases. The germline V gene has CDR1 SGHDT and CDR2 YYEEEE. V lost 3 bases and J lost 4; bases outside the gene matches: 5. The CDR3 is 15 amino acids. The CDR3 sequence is CASSSSLAGYNEQFF. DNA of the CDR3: TGTGCCAGCAGCTCGTCACTAGCGGGTTACAATGAGCAGTTCTTC.

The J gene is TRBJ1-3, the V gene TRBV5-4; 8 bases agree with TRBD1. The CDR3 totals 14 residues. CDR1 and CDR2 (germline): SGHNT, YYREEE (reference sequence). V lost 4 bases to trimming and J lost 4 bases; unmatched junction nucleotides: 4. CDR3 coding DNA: TGTGCCAGCAGCCTCAGGGGGCTCGGAAACACCATATATTTT. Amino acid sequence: CASSLRGLGNTIYF.

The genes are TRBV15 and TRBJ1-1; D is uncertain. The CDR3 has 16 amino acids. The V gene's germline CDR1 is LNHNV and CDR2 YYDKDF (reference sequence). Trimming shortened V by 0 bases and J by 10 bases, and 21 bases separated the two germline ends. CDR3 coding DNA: TGTGCCACCAGCAGAGAAACGTCTTACACAGCATTATCAGCTTTCTTT. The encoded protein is CATSRETSYTALSAFF.

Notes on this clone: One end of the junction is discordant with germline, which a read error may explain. CDR3: CASSLYRNQETQYF. Written as DNA, the CDR3 is TGTGCCAGCAGCTTATACAGAAACCAAGAGACCCAGTACTTC. The rearrangement links TRBV27 to TRBJ2-5; D not resolved. The CDR3 has 14 amino acids. CDR1 is MNHEY and CDR2 is SMNVEV in the germline V gene (reference sequence).

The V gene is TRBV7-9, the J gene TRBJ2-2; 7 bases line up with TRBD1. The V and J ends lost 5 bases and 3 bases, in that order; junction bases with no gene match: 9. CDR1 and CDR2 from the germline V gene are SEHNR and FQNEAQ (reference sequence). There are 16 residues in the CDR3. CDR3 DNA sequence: TGTGCCAGCAGCCTAAGAGACAGGGTCGACACCGGGGAGCTGTTTTTT. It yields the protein CASSLRDRVDTGELFF.

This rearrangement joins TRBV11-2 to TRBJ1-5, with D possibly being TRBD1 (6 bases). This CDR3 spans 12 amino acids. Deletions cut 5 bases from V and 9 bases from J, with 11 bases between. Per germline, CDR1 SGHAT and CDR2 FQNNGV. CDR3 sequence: CASSKSTGPQHF. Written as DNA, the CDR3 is TGTGCCAGCAGCAAATCGACAGGGCCCCAGCATTTT.